Presented here are 7 T cell receptor beta chains from one specimen sequenced in a study of T cells in Graves' hyperthyroidism and ophthalmopathy. The investigators amplified TCR beta CDR3 regions from RNA transcripts. TCR CDR3 regions were first amplified by RT-PCR with HTBI primers. TCRdb reprocessed the multiplex PCR reads with MiXCR, giving one entry per CDR3 protein. Of 40,000 to 60,000 distinct CDR3 sequences detected, roughly 51% appear once; the ten largest clones hold more than 30%. Specimen: peripheral blood or thyroid tissue (not recorded which). The receptors shown here come from a man aged 18 to 30 with Graves' hyperthyroidism.

CDR3 in amino acids: CASSLAGQGVSYEQYF. The CDR3 coding sequence is TGTGCCAGCAGTTTAGCCGGACAGGGGGTATCCTACGAGCAGTACTTC. The chain couples TRBV12-3 or TRBV12-4 to TRBJ2-7; the match to TRBD1 covers 10 bases. Germline trimming cut 0 bases from V and 1 base from J; bases unmatched to any gene: 3. This CDR3 spans 16 amino acids.

This clonotype has only one observation. The germline gene is not matched at one end of the junction; a read error may be the cause. The chain combines TRBV25-1 with TRBJ2-7; tentative D call: TRBD1 (6 bases). The CDR3 spans 12 residues. Germline CDR1 and CDR2: MGHDK and SYGVNS. The CDR3 sequence is CASSDPVRTAPF. In DNA form, the CDR3 reads TGTGCCAGCAGTGATCCCGTCAGGACAGCACCTTTC.

With regard to this clonotype: The final CDR3 position lacks the conserved phenylalanine or tryptophan, pointing to a likely read error. V gene TRBV2 combines with J gene TRBJ2-2, with 9 positions matching TRBD2. This CDR3 comprises 14 residues. The germline V gene encodes CDR1 SNHLY and CDR2 FYNNEI. The trim removed 10 bases at V and 1 base at J, leaving 4 bases unmatched. CDR3 nucleotide sequence: TGTGCCAATAAAGCGGGGGGGAACACCGGGGAGCTGTTTCTT. Its translation: CANKAGGNTGELFL.

This clonotype has more than one count but fewer than ten. CDR3 nucleotide sequence: TGTGCCAGCAGTACGGGGCAGGACAGGACACCCCTCCACTTT. This codes for CASSTGQDRTPLHF. The chain is built from TRBV25-1 and TRBJ1-6; 7 bases are shared with TRBD1. This CDR3 has 14 amino acids. After removal of 5 bases from V and 11 bases from J, the junction contained 9 bases not matched to a gene. Looked up from germline, CDR1 is MGHDK and CDR2 is SYGVNS.

This clonotype appeared once. The chain is built from TRBV7-2 and TRBJ2-5, with TRBD2 matching over 14 bases. From germline, CDR1 is SGHTA and CDR2 FQGNSA. This CDR3 has 15 residues. V was pared by 5 bases and J by 3 bases, with 2 bases of the junction left unmatched. The CDR3, as DNA: TGTGCCAGCAGCATGACTAGCGGGAGGGAAGAGACCCAGTACTTC. The encoded protein is CASSMTSGREETQYF.

The genes are TRBV10-3 and TRBJ2-2; 7 bases fit TRBD2. Losses at the gene ends were 5 bases for V and 6 bases for J; bases not matched to a gene: 9. The CDR3 length is 15 residues. Germline CDR1 and CDR2: ENHRY and SYGVKD. The CDR3 loop is CAISNQGGRPGELFF. In nucleotides, the CDR3 is TGTGCCATCAGTAACCAGGGAGGGAGGCCCGGGGAGCTGTTTTTT.

About this clonotype: The junction departs from germline at one end; a sequencing error may be responsible. J is TRBJ2-5 and V is TRBV7-2, with D uncertain. Germline CDR1 SGHTA, CDR2 FQGNSA. CDR3 size: 13 residues. The CDR3 region has the DNA TGTGCCAGCAGGTGGACCCACCAAGAGACCCAGCACTTC. Its protein product is CASRWTHQETQHF.